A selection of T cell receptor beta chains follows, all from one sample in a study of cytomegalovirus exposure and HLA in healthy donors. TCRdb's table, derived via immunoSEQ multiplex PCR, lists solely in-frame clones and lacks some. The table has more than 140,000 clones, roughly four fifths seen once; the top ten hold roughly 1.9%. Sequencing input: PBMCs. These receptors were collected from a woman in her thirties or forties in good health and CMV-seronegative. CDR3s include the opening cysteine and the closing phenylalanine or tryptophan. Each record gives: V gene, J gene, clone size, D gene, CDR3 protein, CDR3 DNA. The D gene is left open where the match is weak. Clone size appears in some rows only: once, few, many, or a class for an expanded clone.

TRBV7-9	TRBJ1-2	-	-	CASSFVNYGYTF	TGTGCCAGCAGCTTCGTTAACTATGGCTACACCTTC
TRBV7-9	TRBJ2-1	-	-	CASSSPMSSHHEQFF	TGTGCCAGCAGCTCGCCCATGTCATCACACCATGAGCAGTTCTTC
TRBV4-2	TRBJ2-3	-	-	CASSQEGLGRDTQYF	TGTGCCAGCAGCCAAGAGGGGCTGGGGCGAGATACGCAGTATTTT
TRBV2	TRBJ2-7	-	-	CASSIADSYEQYF	TGTGCCAGCAGTATAGCGGATTCCTACGAGCAGTACTTC
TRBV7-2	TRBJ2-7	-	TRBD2	CASSLSSGRAFRAAEQYF	TGTGCCAGCAGCTTAAGTAGCGGGAGGGCTTTTCGCGCCGCCGAGCAGTACTTC
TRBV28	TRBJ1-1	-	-	CASSIDSYTEAFF	TGTGCCAGCAGTATAGACAGCTACACTGAAGCTTTCTTT
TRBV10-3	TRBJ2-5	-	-	CAISDGLQETQYF	TGTGCCATCAGTGATGGCTTACAAGAGACCCAGTACTTC
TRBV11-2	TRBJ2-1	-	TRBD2	CASSLVFYGLAGRNEQFF	TGTGCCAGCAGCTTAGTCTTTTACGGACTAGCAGGGAGGAATGAGCAGTTCTTC
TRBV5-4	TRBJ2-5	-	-	CASSLQMGGQETQYF	TGTGCCAGCAGCTTACAAATGGGGGGTCAAGAGACCCAGTACTTC
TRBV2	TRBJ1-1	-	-	CASDAGTLSAFF	TGTGCCAGCGACGCCGGGACACTCTCAGCTTTCTTT
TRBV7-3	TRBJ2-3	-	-	CASSLFPSSTDTQYF	TGTGCCAGCAGCTTATTCCCGTCTTCCACAGATACGCAGTATTTT
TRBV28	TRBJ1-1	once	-	CASSSRLDTFF	TGTGCCAGCAGTTCCAGGCTCGATACTTTCTTT
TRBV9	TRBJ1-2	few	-	CASSVATTAYYGYTF	TGTGCCAGCAGCGTAGCAACGACAGCGTACTATGGCTACACCTTC
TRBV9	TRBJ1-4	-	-	CASSSTPGATNEKLFF	TGTGCCAGCAGCTCGACTCCGGGGGCAACTAATGAAAAACTGTTTTTT
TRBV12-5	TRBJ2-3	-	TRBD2	CASGTGTSGAHTDTQYF	TGTGCTAGTGGTACCGGGACTAGCGGGGCCCACACAGATACGCAGTATTTT
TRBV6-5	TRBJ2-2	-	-	CASSYSQTRSGELFF	TGTGCCAGCAGTTACTCCCAGACACGTTCCGGGGAGCTGTTTTTT
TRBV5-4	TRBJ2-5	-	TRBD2	CASSTIAGGSEETQYF	TGTGCCAGCAGTACAATAGCGGGAGGCTCTGAAGAGACCCAGTACTTC